These T cell receptor beta chains were read from a single sample in a study of Ad26.COV2.S vaccination and SARS-CoV-2 variants. TCRdb's copy holds only in-frame clones and misses some; the assay was immunoSEQ multiplex PCR. The data contain more than 300,000 clones, about 87% of them singletons. The input for sequencing was peripheral blood, taken in a trial of Ad26.COV2.S vaccine versus placebo. Receptors were obtained from a person aged 18-65 years who received the Ad26.COV2.S COVID-19 vaccine or a placebo. Each CDR3 is given with its conserved first and last residue. The order of the fields is V gene, D gene, clone size, J gene, CDR3 protein, CDR3 DNA. The D gene is left open where the match is weak. The size field is filled for only some rows; it gives once, few, many or a size class.

v_gene: TRBV6-2/TRBV6-3
d_gene: NA
abundance: NA
j_gene: TRBJ2-3
CDR3aa: CASSLAGTDTQYF
CDR3nt: TGTGCCAGCAGTTTAGCGGGCACAGATACGCAGTATTTT

v_gene: TRBV10-3
d_gene: NA
abundance: NA
j_gene: TRBJ1-2
CDR3aa: CAISDWIFYGYTF
CDR3nt: TGTGCCATCAGTGATTGGATATTCTATGGCTACACCTTC

v_gene: TRBV7-2
d_gene: NA
abundance: NA
j_gene: TRBJ1-2
CDR3aa: CASSADTNYGYTF
CDR3nt: TGTGCCAGCAGCGCCGACACCAACTATGGCTACACCTTC

v_gene: TRBV7-8
d_gene: NA
abundance: NA
j_gene: TRBJ1-3
CDR3aa: CASSLATEGASGNTIYF
CDR3nt: TGTGCCAGCAGCTTAGCGACAGAAGGTGCCTCTGGAAACACCATATATTTT

v_gene: TRBV3-1/TRBV3-2
d_gene: NA
abundance: NA
j_gene: TRBJ1-4
CDR3aa: CASSLGYSNEKLFF
CDR3nt: TGTGCCAGCAGCCTGGGGTACTCGAATGAAAAACTGTTTTTT

v_gene: TRBV5-6
d_gene: TRBD1
abundance: NA
j_gene: TRBJ1-2
CDR3aa: CASSFRDRGYYGYTF
CDR3nt: TGTGCCAGCAGCTTCCGGGACAGGGGTTACTATGGCTACACCTTC

v_gene: TRBV4-1
d_gene: NA
abundance: NA
j_gene: TRBJ2-7
CDR3aa: CASSQVAGSSYEQYF
CDR3nt: TGCGCCAGCAGCCAAGTCGCAGGGAGCTCCTACGAGCAGTACTTC

v_gene: TRBV6-6
d_gene: NA
abundance: NA
j_gene: TRBJ1-1
CDR3aa: CASTPDGLNTEAFF
CDR3nt: TGTGCCAGCACCCCGGACGGATTGAACACTGAAGCTTTCTTT

v_gene: TRBV18
d_gene: NA
abundance: NA
j_gene: TRBJ1-2
CDR3aa: CASSPETNYGYTF
CDR3nt: TGTGCCAGCTCACCAGAAACTAACTATGGCTACACCTTC

v_gene: TRBV3-1/TRBV3-2
d_gene: NA
abundance: few
j_gene: TRBJ1-1
CDR3aa: CASSQGQIGTEAFF
CDR3nt: TGTGCCAGCAGCCAAGGACAGATAGGCACTGAAGCTTTCTTT

v_gene: TRBV5-1
d_gene: NA
abundance: few
j_gene: TRBJ2-1
CDR3aa: CASSYSNEQFF
CDR3nt: TGCGCCAGCAGCTACAGCAATGAGCAGTTCTTC

v_gene: TRBV19
d_gene: NA
abundance: NA
j_gene: TRBJ2-5
CDR3aa: CASSISGQQETQYF
CDR3nt: TGTGCCAGTAGTATTAGTGGACAACAAGAGACCCAGTACTTC

v_gene: TRBV3-1/TRBV3-2
d_gene: NA
abundance: NA
j_gene: TRBJ1-2
CDR3aa: CASTPYRGQIYGYTF
CDR3nt: TGTGCCAGCACCCCCTATCGGGGTCAGATCTATGGCTACACCTTC

v_gene: TRBV7-9
d_gene: NA
abundance: NA
j_gene: TRBJ2-1
CDR3aa: CAITVDEQFF
CDR3nt: TGTGCCATCACGGTGGATGAGCAGTTCTTC

v_gene: TRBV30
d_gene: TRBD1
abundance: once
j_gene: TRBJ1-1
CDR3aa: CAWGDRGTEAFF
CDR3nt: TGTGCCTGGGGGGACAGGGGAACTGAAGCTTTCTTT

v_gene: TRBV30
d_gene: NA
abundance: NA
j_gene: TRBJ1-2
CDR3aa: CAWSQRTYTF
CDR3nt: TGTGCCTGGAGTCAACGGACGTACACCTTC

v_gene: TRBV25-1
d_gene: NA
abundance: NA
j_gene: TRBJ2-2
CDR3aa: CASTPHRTSVGSGELFF
CDR3nt: TGTGCCAGCACACCCCACAGGACCTCGGTTGGGTCCGGGGAGCTGTTTTTT